Described below is a single T cell receptor beta chain sequence and its context. Its antigen is unknown. This entry is derived from a study of blood T cells in healthy people across ages. Study-wide points: CMV infection status of these donors was not known.

Germline CDR1 and CDR2: LNHDA and SQIVND (reference sequence). CDR3 length equals 15 residues. V was shortened by 6 bases and J by 3 bases, with 18 bases between the two germline ends. Together with a sample-barcoded 5' primer, a J-beta primer mix was included in a second PCR lasting about 6 to 11 cycles. Every sample produced at least 3 million CDR3-containing paired-end reads. TCRdb recomputed calls from the 5' RACE reads with MiXCR, one row per CDR3 protein. The sample includes approximately 1,700,000 distinct CDR3 sequences, approximately 39% of them seen just once. Sequencing was performed on blood. The J gene is TRBJ2-7, the V gene TRBV19; D might be TRBD1 (5 bases). This clonotype originated in a human donor in good health. The DNA for the CDR3 is TGTGCCAGTAGGAAACAGGACCAGGCCTTCTACGAGCAGTACTTC. Its protein is CASRKQDQAFYEQYF.